Presented here are 9 T cell receptor beta chains from one specimen sequenced in a study of cytomegalovirus exposure and HLA in healthy donors. In the PCR, 60 Vbeta and 13 Jbeta primers were used. This table comes from immunoSEQ multiplex PCR, and its TCRdb copy is limited to in-frame clones, with some not included. The sample includes 110,000 or so clones, more than 70% of them seen just once. The sample taken for sequencing was PBMCs. These receptors were collected from a man aged 50-59 years in good health and CMV-seropositive.

The chain couples TRBV5-1 to TRBJ2-7; 9 nucleotides match TRBD2. The length of the CDR3 is 16 residues. The V segment lost 4 bases and the J segment 5 bases; nucleotides outside the gene matches: 13. Germline CDR1 SGHRS, CDR2 YFSETQ. CDR3 DNA: TGCGCCAGCAGCCCGCCGGGGATAGCGGGGGCCGACGAGCAGTACTTC. Its translation: CASSPPGIAGADEQYF.

This chain links TRBV7-9 with TRBJ1-6; weak D call: TRBD1 (6 bases). The length of the CDR3 is 14 residues. Germline V gene sequence: CDR1 SEHNR, CDR2 FQNEAQ (reference sequence). Between the trimmed V and J ends, which lost 4 bases and 6 bases, there was a span of 10 bases. The CDR3 region is CASSSGQSNSPLHF. The CDR3 region has the DNA TGTGCCAGCAGCTCCGGACAGTCTAATTCACCCCTCCACTTT.

This chain joins TRBV28 and TRBJ2-1, with 11 bases lining up with TRBD2. There are 16 residues in the CDR3. V shed 5 bases and J 8 bases; nucleotides not matched to a gene: 11. Germline V lookup: CDR1 MDHEN, CDR2 SYDVKM. CDR3 in DNA: TGTGCCAGCAGTCCCTACCCTAGCGGGAGGAAAGATGAGCAGTTCTTC. It encodes CASSPYPSGRKDEQFF.

The chain employs TRBV2 and TRBJ1-5; 10 bases align to TRBD1. V dropped 7 bases and J dropped 7; count of bases not matched to a gene: 13. Looked up from germline, CDR1 is SNHLY and CDR2 is FYNNEI. This CDR3 is 16 amino acids long. The chain's CDR3 is CASMRTGGWEEQPQHF. For the CDR3, the DNA is TGTGCCAGCATGCGGACAGGGGGTTGGGAGGAACAGCCCCAGCATTTT. The full variable domain, in which reference TRBV2 and TRBJ1-5 provide the parts outside the CDR3, is EPEVTQTPSHQVTQMGQEVILRCVPISNHLYFYWYRQILGQKVEFLVSFYNNEISEKSEIFDDQFSVERPDGSNFTLKIRSTKLEDSAMYFCASMRTGGWEEQPQHFGDGTRLSIL.

The V gene is TRBV10-1, the J gene TRBJ1-1; D perhaps matches TRBD1 (5 bases). Looked up from germline, CDR1 is WNHNN and CDR2 is SYGVQD (reference sequence). Trimming left V 6 bases short and J 0 bases short, with 23 bases between. The CDR3 consists of 18 residues. The CDR3 here is CASSRDSTGRSMNTEAFF. The CDR3 nucleotides are TGCGCCAGCAGCCGGGACTCTACGGGACGATCTATGAACACTGAAGCTTTCTTT.

Turning to this clone: Other DNA sequences within the sample encode an identical CDR3. This CDR3 reads CASSPGLAASTDTQYF. The CDR3 DNA sequence: TGTGCCAGCAGCCCCGGACTAGCGGCTAGCACAGATACGCAGTATTTT. The chain recombines TRBV11-3 with TRBJ2-3, with 10 positions matching TRBD2. Germline loops: CDR1 SGHNT, CDR2 YENEEA. Trimming took 5 bases from V and 0 from J; bases not matched to a gene: 5. There are 16 residues in the CDR3.

The chain has TRBV18 and TRBJ2-5; D remains unclear. This CDR3 has 14 residues. V was clipped by 3 bases and J by 1 base, with 9 bases between them. CDR1 and CDR2 from the germline V gene are KGHSH and LQKENI. The CDR3 region has the DNA TGTGCCAGCTCACCGAGTGAGTCCCAAGAGACCCAGTACTTC. Its translation is CASSPSESQETQYF. Supplemented by reference TRBV18 and TRBJ2-5, the full variable domain reads NAGVMQNPRHLVRRRGQEARLRCSPMKGHSHVYWYRQLPEEGLKFMVYLQKENIIDESGMPKERFSAEFPKEGPSILRIQQVVRGDSAAYFCASSPSESQETQYFGPGTRLLVL.

The V gene is TRBV9, the J gene TRBJ2-3; D is undetermined. The CDR3 consists of 14 residues. V lost 4 bases and J lost 4, with 13 bases in between. The germline V gene has CDR1 SGDLS and CDR2 YYNGEE. This CDR3 is CASSPTTLPDTQYF. The CDR3 coding sequence is TGTGCCAGCAGCCCTACCACCCTGCCAGATACGCAGTATTTT.

V gene TRBV28 combines with J gene TRBJ2-1; tentative D call: TRBD1 (6 bases). V lost 7 bases, J lost 0 bases, and 19 bases lay in between. This CDR3 has 17 amino acids. Germline V CDR1 and CDR2: MDHEN, SYDVKM. In DNA, the CDR3 is TGTGCCAGCACCAGCGGCGGACAGCCCAGCTCCTACAATGAGCAGTTCTTC. Its protein is CASTSGGQPSSYNEQFF.